A selection of T cell receptor beta chains follows, all from one sample in a study of T cells in Graves' hyperthyroidism and ophthalmopathy. TCRdb re-called the multiplex PCR reads through MiXCR, storing one row per CDR3 protein. This table has about 400,000 distinct CDR3 sequences, 15% to 17% appearing once. Sequenced input: blood. The receptor set was obtained from a woman younger than 35 with Graves' hyperthyroidism that later progressed to Graves' ophthalmopathy. Each CDR3 is given with its conserved first and last residue. The order of the fields is CDR3 length, clone size, V gene, J gene, CDR3 protein. Size values are once, few and many counts, or a class for expanded clones, and some rows have none.

CDR3 length: 15
clone size: NA
V gene: TRBV7-2
J gene: TRBJ1-2
CDR3 protein: CASSLAGQGSGGYTF

CDR3 length: 11
clone size: many
V gene: TRBV30
J gene: TRBJ2-1
CDR3 protein: CAWSPRESQFF

CDR3 length: 16
clone size: few
V gene: TRBV9
J gene: TRBJ2-1
CDR3 protein: CASSVGAGGLYNEQFF

CDR3 length: 14
clone size: NA
V gene: TRBV27
J gene: TRBJ2-7
CDR3 protein: CASSPPRAPNEQYF

CDR3 length: 15
clone size: few
V gene: TRBV7-7
J gene: TRBJ2-1
CDR3 protein: CASSLERSSYNEQFF

CDR3 length: 17
clone size: few
V gene: TRBV27
J gene: TRBJ2-6
CDR3 protein: CASSPPGLDFGANVLTF

CDR3 length: 15
clone size: NA
V gene: TRBV30
J gene: TRBJ2-7
CDR3 protein: CAWRAGTGARYEQYF

CDR3 length: 14
clone size: many
V gene: TRBV7-2
J gene: TRBJ2-7
CDR3 protein: CAIGTGPNSYEQYF

CDR3 length: 16
clone size: few
V gene: TRBV27
J gene: TRBJ2-2
CDR3 protein: CASSLRTGGPSGELFF

CDR3 length: 13
clone size: NA
V gene: TRBV12-5
J gene: TRBJ1-1
CDR3 protein: CASGLGGYTEAFF

CDR3 length: 13
clone size: few
V gene: TRBV24-1
J gene: TRBJ2-3
CDR3 protein: CATSGGGADTQYF

CDR3 length: 19
clone size: many
V gene: TRBV7-2
J gene: TRBJ2-4
CDR3 protein: CASSSLAGTHPGAKNIQYF

CDR3 length: 13
clone size: few
V gene: TRBV12-3/TRBV12-4
J gene: TRBJ1-2
CDR3 protein: CASRTDRDYGYTF

CDR3 length: 13
clone size: many
V gene: TRBV20-1
J gene: TRBJ1-1
CDR3 protein: CSAKGSVPAEAFF

CDR3 length: 14
clone size: many
V gene: TRBV6-2/TRBV6-3
J gene: TRBJ2-3
CDR3 protein: CASSYSTSTDTQYF

CDR3 length: 16
clone size: NA
V gene: TRBV11-2
J gene: TRBJ2-7
CDR3 protein: CASMLRREGVSYEQYF

CDR3 length: 17
clone size: NA
V gene: TRBV6-1
J gene: TRBJ2-1
CDR3 protein: CASSHEGLLLSYNEQFF

CDR3 length: 13
clone size: few
V gene: TRBV30
J gene: TRBJ1-5
CDR3 protein: CAWSSTGNQPQHF

CDR3 length: 14
clone size: many
V gene: TRBV2
J gene: TRBJ2-3
CDR3 protein: CASSDRADFGTQYF

CDR3 length: 16
clone size: NA
V gene: TRBV20-1
J gene: TRBJ2-3
CDR3 protein: CSARGGLAGGPNTQYF

CDR3 length: 15
clone size: few
V gene: TRBV6-2/TRBV6-3
J gene: TRBJ2-5
CDR3 protein: CASSYSGLAGETQYF

CDR3 length: 15
clone size: many
V gene: TRBV11-1
J gene: TRBJ2-7
CDR3 protein: CASSPPGQGFYEQYF

CDR3 length: 15
clone size: few
V gene: TRBV9
J gene: TRBJ2-3
CDR3 protein: CASSVEGQPQNTQYF

CDR3 length: 15
clone size: few
V gene: TRBV19
J gene: TRBJ1-2
CDR3 protein: CASSPPDRERNGYTF

CDR3 length: 18
clone size: once
V gene: TRBV7-2
J gene: TRBJ2-1
CDR3 protein: CASSPLIPEREGRSEQFF

CDR3 length: 15
clone size: NA
V gene: TRBV4-1
J gene: TRBJ2-3
CDR3 protein: CASSQALLASDTQYF

CDR3 length: 14
clone size: many
V gene: TRBV20-1
J gene: TRBJ2-7
CDR3 protein: CSAGGRFSSYEQYF

CDR3 length: 13
clone size: NA
V gene: TRBV30
J gene: TRBJ2-5
CDR3 protein: CAWNQQYQETQYF

CDR3 length: 13
clone size: many
V gene: TRBV6-1
J gene: TRBJ2-7
CDR3 protein: CASRDLGTYEQYF

CDR3 length: 16
clone size: many
V gene: TRBV12-5
J gene: TRBJ2-2
CDR3 protein: CASGLVQGQSTGELFF